This T cell receptor (beta chain) was observed in a study of T cells in Graves' hyperthyroidism and ophthalmopathy. RNA transcripts provided the source from which TCR beta CDR3 regions were amplified. HTBI primers drove first-round RT-PCR of the TCR CDR3. TCRdb processed the multiplex PCR reads anew with MiXCR; each CDR3 protein has one entry. Of about 600,000 distinct CDR3 sequences in the sample, around 15% were seen once. There are many counts of this clonotype. Diagnosis rested on symptoms, serum thyroxine and TRAb, thyroid ultrasound, and orbital computed tomography. The CDR3 runs to 13 residues. Germline V gene lookup returns CDR1 SGHTA and CDR2 FQGTGA. With 3 bases removed from V and 4 bases from J, the gap between germline ends came to 8 bases.

The clonotype originates from a woman between 40 and 50 years old with Graves' ophthalmopathy. Sequenced input: blood. The chain combines TRBV7-3 with TRBJ2-3; D is undetermined. The CDR3 spells CASSFGIADTQYF. Written as DNA, the CDR3 is TGTGCCAGCAGCTTTGGGATCGCAGATACGCAGTATTTT. The entire variable domain, with the rest obtained from reference TRBV7-3 and TRBJ2-3, is as follows: GAGVSQTPSNKVTEKGKYVELRCDPISGHTALYWYRQSLGQGPEFLIYFQGTGAADDSGLPNDRFFAVRPEGSVSTLKIQRTERGDSAVYLCASSFGIADTQYFGPGTRLTVL.